This TCR beta chain is from a study of shared clonotypes between healthy human individuals. A single count supports this clone. Produced via immunoSEQ multiplex PCR; TCRdb's table is partial and in-frame only. The sample includes 600,000 to 750,000 clones, 90% of them seen just once. Trimming removed 8 bases at V and 4 bases at J, with 18 bases between. In germline, CDR1 is MNHEY, CDR2 SMNVEV (reference sequence). This CDR3 region has 16 residues. This receptor was taken from a man between 18 and 35 years old in good health. Some clones in this sample may be carry-over from other donors' samples. Sequenced: memory CD8+ T cells from PBMCs. As for subset: CD45RO+ cells pooled with CCR7-negative TemRA cells. This chain uses TRBV27 with TRBJ2-6; D possibly corresponds to TRBD1 (6 bases). The CDR3 sequence is CASSQGRGTGANVLTF. CDR3 DNA: TGTGCCAGCTCCCAAGGCAGGGGAACCGGGGCCAACGTCCTGACTTTC.